These 14 T cell receptor beta chains came from one sample sequenced in a study of T cell changes during pregnancy in multiple sclerosis. Some clones are missing from TCRdb's copy, which holds only in-frame ones; the method was immunoSEQ multiplex PCR. The table has about 73,000 clones, roughly 90% seen once; the top ten hold around a tenth. The starting material was peripheral blood, obtained after pregnancy. All receptors derive from a female donor in good health, enrolled as a control in a pregnancy study.

The rearrangement links TRBV6-1 to TRBJ1-3; no clear D gene. With 7 bases removed from V and 2 bases from J, the gap between germline ends came to 15 bases. This CDR3 is built from 15 residues. Germline V gene lookup returns CDR1 MNHNS and CDR2 SASEGT. CDR3 coding DNA: TGTGCCAGCACCTCTCTCAGAGGCCCTGGAAACACCATATATTTT. Amino acid sequence: CASTSLRGPGNTIYF.

The chain uses TRBV10-2 and TRBJ2-3; 9 bases line up with TRBD2. CDR3 size: 14 residues. Germline V gene lookup returns CDR1 WSHSY and CDR2 SAAADI. The V gene end was trimmed by 6 bases and the J gene end by 1 base; junction bases not matched to a gene: 2. CDR3 bases: TGCGCCAGCAGAATAGCGGGAGGCACAGATACGCAGTATTTT. It translates to CASRIAGGTDTQYF.

The chain employs TRBV30 and TRBJ2-7; D unclear. The V gene lost 4 bases and the J gene lost 1 base, with 11 bases spanning the gap. Germline V CDR1 and CDR2: GTSNPN, SVGIG (reference sequence). The CDR3 extends over 13 amino acids. CDR3 bases: TGTGCCTGGAATCAAGACTCGTCCTACGAGCAGTACTTC. Its protein is CAWNQDSSYEQYF.

This chain connects TRBV5-1 to TRBJ1-1, with no clear D. The germline V gene has CDR1 SGHRS and CDR2 YFSETQ. This CDR3 has 13 amino acids. Trimming left V 4 bases short and J 7 bases short, with 14 bases between. CDR3: CASSREWEVEAFF. CDR3 nucleotides: TGCGCCAGCAGCCGGGAATGGGAAGTTGAAGCTTTCTTT.

The chain links TRBV5-1 to TRBJ2-1; a weak D match, TRBD2 (5 bases). V was shortened by 3 bases and J by 7 bases, with 17 bases between the two germline ends. Germline assignment: CDR1 SGHRS and CDR2 YFSETQ. This CDR3 is built from 15 residues. Here the CDR3 reads CASSSQLRDSNEQFF. CDR3 coding DNA: TGCGCCAGCAGCTCGCAGTTGAGGGATTCGAATGAGCAGTTCTTC.

The chain recombines TRBV11-2 with TRBJ2-3; possibly TRBD2 for D (7 bases). The germline CDR1 and CDR2 sequences are SGHAT and FQNNGV. Trimming cost V 5 bases and J 3 bases, with 15 bases left between them. This CDR3 region has 15 residues. This CDR3 is CASSPGGGRTDTQYF. In nucleotides, the CDR3 is TGTGCCAGCAGCCCTGGGGGGGGCCGAACAGATACGCAGTATTTT. The entire variable domain, with the rest obtained from reference TRBV11-2 and TRBJ2-3, is as follows: EAGVAQSPRYKIIEKRQSVAFWCNPISGHATLYWYQQILGQGPKLLIQFQNNGVVDDSQLPKDRFSAERLKGVDSTLKIQPAKLEDSAVYLCASSPGGGRTDTQYFGPGTRLTVL.

This clone has a single count. CDR3 in amino acids: CASSSAGVNLNEQFF. Here the CDR3 DNA reads TGTGCCAGCAGCTCAGCGGGAGTTAACCTCAATGAGCAGTTCTTC. This sequence joins TRBV7-8 and TRBJ2-1, with 8 bases aligning to TRBD2. The CDR3 consists of 15 residues. Trimming removed 4 bases from V and 6 bases from J; junction bases left unmatched: 8. The germline V gene encodes CDR1 SGHVS and CDR2 FQNEAQ.

The chain couples TRBV9 to TRBJ1-5, with 9 bases identical to TRBD1. Germline V gene data show CDR1 as SGDLS and CDR2 as YYNGEE. The CDR3 totals 15 residues. The V and J ends lost 3 bases and 3 bases, in that order; junction bases with no gene match: 4. For the CDR3, the DNA is TGTGCCAGCAGCGCCGGACAGGGGAACAATCAGCCCCAGCATTTT. Translation: CASSAGQGNNQPQHF.

This chain uses TRBV6-6 with TRBJ1-4; unclear D gene. Trimming took 5 bases from V and 7 from J, leaving 8 bases between them. This CDR3 contains 12 residues. Germline values: CDR1 MNHNY, CDR2 SVGAGI (reference sequence). CDR3 nucleotides: TGTGCCAGCAGTCAGACTGTTGAAAAACTGTTTTTT. Encoded protein: CASSQTVEKLFF.

This sequence joins TRBV7-9 and TRBJ2-1; no clear D. CDR3 length: 13 amino acids. The V and J ends lost 6 bases and 6 bases respectively, with 12 bases between them. Germline values: CDR1 SEHNR, CDR2 FQNEAQ (reference sequence). CDR3 nucleotides: TGTGCCAGCAGATCCCTTGAGGCCAATGAGCAGTTCTTC. Amino acids: CASRSLEANEQFF. Filled out from reference TRBV7-9 and TRBJ2-1, the complete variable domain reads DTGVSQNPRHKITKRGQNVTFRCDPISEHNRLYWYRQTLGQGPEFLTYFQNEAQLEKSRLLSDRFSAERPKGSFSTLEIQRTEQGDSAMYLCASRSLEANEQFFGPGTRLTVL.

V is TRBV10-3 and J is TRBJ1-2; D possibly corresponds to TRBD1 (5 bases). The V gene's germline CDR1 is ENHRY and CDR2 SYGVKD. V was clipped by 0 bases and J by 4 bases, with 12 bases between them. The CDR3 runs 15 residues. For the CDR3, the DNA is TGTGCCATCAGTGAGTCGGGCAGACAGCTCTATGGCTACACCTTC. As protein: CAISESGRQLYGYTF.

The table lists this clone with a few counts. This chain uses TRBV6-5 with TRBJ1-6; 8 bases line up with TRBD1. The CDR3 covers 11 residues. J lost 13 bases, V lost 7 bases, and 3 bases had no gene match. The V gene's germline CDR1 is MNHEY and CDR2 SVGAGI. The CDR3 region has the DNA TGTGCCAGCAAAGGGACAGGCCCCCTCCACTTT. Encoded protein: CASKGTGPLHF.

This chain connects TRBV14 to TRBJ1-3, with TRBD1 as a possible D gene (5 bases). V was pared by 4 bases and J by 3 bases, with 13 bases between. Germline CDR1 and CDR2: SGHDN and FVKESK. The CDR3 runs to 15 residues. The CDR3 loop reads CASSPRGLYGNTIYF. CDR3 coding DNA: TGTGCCAGCAGCCCGCGGGGCCTCTATGGAAACACCATATATTTT. Combining the CDR3 with reference TRBV14 and TRBJ1-3 gives the whole variable domain EAGVTQFPSHSVIEKGQTVTLRCDPISGHDNLYWYRRVMGKEIKFLLHFVKESKQDESGMPNNRFLAERTGGTYSTLKVQPAELEDSGVYFCASSPRGLYGNTIYFGEGSWLTVV.

V gene TRBV7-9 combines with J gene TRBJ2-7; 8 nucleotides line up with TRBD2. The CDR3 is made up of 16 amino acids. V lost 1 base to trimming and J lost 3 bases; unmatched junction nucleotides: 8. Germline CDR1 and CDR2: SEHNR and FQNEAQ (reference sequence). The CDR3 here is CASSLVGTSGSYEQYF. The CDR3 DNA reads as TGTGCCAGCAGCTTAGTGGGGACGAGCGGGAGCTACGAGCAGTACTTC.